This TCR beta chain was found in a study of PD-1 blockade in mismatch repair-deficient tumors. Remarks on this clone: Its antigen is still unknown.

Notes on the study in general: After pembrolizumab, tumor-resident clones rose rapidly, then generally contracted before radiologic responses.

The V gene's germline CDR1 is LNHDA and CDR2 SQIVND (reference sequence). After removal of 7 bases from V and 3 bases from J, the junction contained 11 bases not matched to a gene. This CDR3 has 17 residues. PCR or immunohistochemistry showed mismatch repair deficiency in every enrolled patient. TCRdb's table, derived via immunoSEQ multiplex PCR, lists solely in-frame clones and lacks some. The sample has roughly 48,000 clones; 77% are singletons. This TCR derives from an adult with mismatch repair-deficient cancer. The rearrangement links TRBV19 to TRBJ2-6, with 8 bases that match TRBD1. Material: PBMCs, obtained before pembrolizumab treatment. CDR3 sequence: CASKGTGSSGGANVLTF. Here the CDR3 DNA reads TGTGCCAGTAAGGGGACAGGTTCTTCGGGTGGGGCCAACGTCCTGACTTTC.